Listed below are T cell receptor beta chains from one sample, sequenced in a study of early T cells in non-severe SARS-CoV-2 infection. TCRdb used MiXCR to reprocess the 5' RACE reads, holding one entry per CDR3 protein. The sample lists about 52,000 distinct CDR3 sequences, 9.5% to 11% occurring once. Sequenced material: whole blood. The receptors come from an adult who was a healthcare worker with PCR-confirmed SARS-CoV-2 infection or an uninfected control (not recorded which). Both conserved end residues are part of each CDR3. A D gene is named only where the DNA matches it firmly. Rows give clone size only sometimes, using once, few, many, or a class for an expanded clone.

few TRBJ2-1 TRBV29-1 TRBD2 CSVGTSSYNEQFF TGCAGCGTTGGGACTAGCAGCTACAATGAGCAGTTCTTC
few TRBJ2-1 TRBV29-1 TRBD2 CSAWTSGGDEQFF TGCAGCGCTTGGACTAGCGGTGGGGATGAGCAGTTCTTC
many TRBJ2-7 TRBV2 . CASSFRDNSYEQYF TGTGCCAGCAGCTTCAGGGACAACTCCTACGAGCAGTACTTC
many TRBJ2-5 TRBV5-5 TRBD2 CASMAIGGSETQYF TGTGCCAGCATGGCCATCGGGGGGTCGGAGACCCAGTACTTC
many TRBJ1-2 TRBV5-6 . CASSSGPGTNYGYTF TGTGCCAGCAGCTCGGGGCCGGGGACTAACTATGGCTACACCTTC
. TRBJ2-2 TRBV5-1 TRBD2 CASSRAASGLNTGELFF TGCGCCAGCAGCCGAGCGGCTAGCGGGTTGAACACCGGGGAGCTGTTTTTT
many TRBJ2-7 TRBV9 TRBD2 CASRPLQMGLASYEQYF TGTGCCAGCAGACCCTTACAAATGGGACTAGCTTCCTACGAGCAGTACTTC
many TRBJ2-2 TRBV28 TRBD2 CATRRSGGNTGELFF TGTGCCACACGCCGTAGCGGGGGGAACACCGGGGAGCTGTTTTTT
. TRBJ1-5 TRBV6-2/TRBV6-3 . CVSIEFGGSNQPQHF TGTGTCAGCATTGAATTCGGGGGAAGCAATCAGCCCCAGCATTTT
. TRBJ2-1 TRBV7-6 . CASSLAGFHNEQFF TGTGCCAGCAGCCTGGCAGGATTCCACAATGAGCAGTTCTTC
few TRBJ2-7 TRBV11-2 . CASSLELGWGEQYF TGTGCCAGCAGCTTAGAACTCGGCTGGGGCGAGCAGTACTTC
many TRBJ1-1 TRBV7-8 TRBD1 CASSLAPGTGEAFF TGTGCCAGCAGCTTAGCGCCCGGGACAGGGGAAGCTTTCTTT
. TRBJ2-4 TRBV11-1 TRBD2 CASSPGTSGSLAKNIQYF TGTGCCAGCAGCCCCGGGACTAGCGGGTCACTAGCCAAAAACATTCAGTACTTC
. TRBJ2-3 TRBV20-1 TRBD2 CSASVRAGGTDTQYF TGCAGTGCTAGTGTAAGAGCGGGAGGCACAGATACGCAGTATTTT
many TRBJ1-4 TRBV25-1 . CASSWNEKLFF TGTGCCAGCAGTTGGAATGAAAAACTGTTTTTT
many TRBJ2-1 TRBV2 TRBD2 CASSPGLAGVFKFF TGTGCCAGCAGCCCGGGCCTAGCGGGAGTTTTTAAGTTCTTC